The next 2 T cell receptor beta chains were all read from a single sample in a study of read filtering for tumor transcriptome and immune sequencing. The library was built from 400 ng RNA with molecular barcoded adaptors for alpha/delta and beta/gamma chains. MiXCR, run by TCRdb on the reads, gives a single entry per CDR3 protein. The profile covers approximately 62,000 distinct CDR3 sequences, with approximately 18% appearing a single time and approximately 11% taken by the ten largest. Sequencing was carried out using a population of CD138-negative cells sorted from bone marrow. Receptors were obtained from a donor aged 40 or older with multiple myeloma.

This clonotype appeared a few times. V usage is TRBV10-2 and J usage is TRBJ2-7; weak D call: TRBD1 (6 bases). The CDR3 loop spans 16 amino acids. The germline CDR1 and CDR2 sequences are WSHSY and SAAADI. V shed 2 bases and J shed 3 bases, with 17 bases lying between them. The CDR3 coding sequence is TGCGCCAGCAGTGAGCGGAATGCAGGGGTGGACTACGAGCAGTACTTC. Its translation: CASSERNAGVDYEQYF.

Notes on this clonotype: Relative to the germline gene, one junction end is altered; a read error may explain this. The chain combines TRBV7-9 with TRBJ1-4, with no clear D. Germline values: CDR1 SEHNR, CDR2 FQNEAQ (reference sequence). CDR3 size: 14 residues. The CDR3 here is CAGSPGSNSVKLFF. CDR3 nucleotides: TGTGCCGGCAGCCCCGGGTCCAATTCCGTAAAACTGTTTTTT.